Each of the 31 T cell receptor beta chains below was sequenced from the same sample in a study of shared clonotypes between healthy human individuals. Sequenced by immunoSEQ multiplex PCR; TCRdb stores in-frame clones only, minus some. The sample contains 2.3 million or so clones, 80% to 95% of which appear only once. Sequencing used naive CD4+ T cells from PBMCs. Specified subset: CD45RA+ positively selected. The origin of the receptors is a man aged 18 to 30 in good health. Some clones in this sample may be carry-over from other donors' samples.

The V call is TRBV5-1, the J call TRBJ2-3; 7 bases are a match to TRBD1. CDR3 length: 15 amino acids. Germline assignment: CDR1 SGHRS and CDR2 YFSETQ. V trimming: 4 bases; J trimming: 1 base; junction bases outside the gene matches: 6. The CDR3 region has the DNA TGCGCCAGCAGCCCTTCGCAGGGGGGCACAGATACGCAGTATTTT. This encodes CASSPSQGGTDTQYF.

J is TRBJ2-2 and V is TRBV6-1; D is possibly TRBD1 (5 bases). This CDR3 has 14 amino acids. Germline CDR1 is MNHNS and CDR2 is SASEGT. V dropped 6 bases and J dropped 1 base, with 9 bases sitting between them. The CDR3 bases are TGTGCCAGCAGAGGACACCGGAACACCGGGGAGCTGTTTTTT. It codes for CASRGHRNTGELFF.

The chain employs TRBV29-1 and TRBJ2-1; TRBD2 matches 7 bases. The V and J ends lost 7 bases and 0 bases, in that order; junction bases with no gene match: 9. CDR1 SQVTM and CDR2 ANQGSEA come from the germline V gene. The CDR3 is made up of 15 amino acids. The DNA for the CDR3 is TGCAGCGCGGGGGGTGGAGAGTCCTCCTACAATGAGCAGTTCTTC. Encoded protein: CSAGGGESSYNEQFF.

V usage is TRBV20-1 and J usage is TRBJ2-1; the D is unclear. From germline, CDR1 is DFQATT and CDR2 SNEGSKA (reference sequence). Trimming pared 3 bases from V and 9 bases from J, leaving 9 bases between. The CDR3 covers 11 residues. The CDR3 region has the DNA TGCAGTGCTAGGAAGAGCCCTGAGCAGTTCTTC. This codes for CSARKSPEQFF.

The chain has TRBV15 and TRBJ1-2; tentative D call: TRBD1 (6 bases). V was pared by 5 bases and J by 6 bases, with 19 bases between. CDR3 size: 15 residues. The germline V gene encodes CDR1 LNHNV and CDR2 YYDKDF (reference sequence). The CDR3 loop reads CATSGTITRSDGYTF. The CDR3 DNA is TGTGCCACCAGCGGGACAATCACGCGCTCTGATGGCTACACCTTC.

CDR3 protein: CASSLDMNTEAFF. The DNA of the CDR3 is TGCGCCAGCAGTCTCGACATGAACACTGAAGCTTTCTTT. The rearrangement links TRBV10-1 to TRBJ1-1; D unclear. The CDR3 is made up of 13 amino acids. Germline CDR1 WNHNN, CDR2 SYGVQD (reference sequence). Trimming removed 5 bases from V and 0 bases from J, with 7 bases in between.

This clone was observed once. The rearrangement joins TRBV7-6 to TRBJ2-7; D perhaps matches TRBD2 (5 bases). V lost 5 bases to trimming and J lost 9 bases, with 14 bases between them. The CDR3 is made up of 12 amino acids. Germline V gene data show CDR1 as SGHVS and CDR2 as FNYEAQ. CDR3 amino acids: CASSAEAPRQYF. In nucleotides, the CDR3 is TGTGCCAGCAGCGCGGAGGCGCCTCGGCAGTACTTC.

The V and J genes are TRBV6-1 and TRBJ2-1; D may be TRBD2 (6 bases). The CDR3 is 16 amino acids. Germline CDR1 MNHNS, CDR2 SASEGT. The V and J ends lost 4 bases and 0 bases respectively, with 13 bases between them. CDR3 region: CASSGASASSYNEQFF. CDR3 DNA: TGTGCCAGCAGTGGGGCTAGCGCTAGCTCCTACAATGAGCAGTTCTTC.

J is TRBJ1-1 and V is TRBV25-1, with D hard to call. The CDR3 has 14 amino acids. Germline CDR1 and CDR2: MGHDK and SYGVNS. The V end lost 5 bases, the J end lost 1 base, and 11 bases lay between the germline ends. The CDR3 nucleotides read TGTGCCAGCAGTCAATCCCCCCCGAACACTGAAGCTTTCTTT. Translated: CASSQSPPNTEAFF.

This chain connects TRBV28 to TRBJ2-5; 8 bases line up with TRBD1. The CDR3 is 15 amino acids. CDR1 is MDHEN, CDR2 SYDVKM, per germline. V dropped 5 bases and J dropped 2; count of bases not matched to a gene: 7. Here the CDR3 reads CASSNPGGSQETQYF. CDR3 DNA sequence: TGTGCCAGCAGTAACCCAGGGGGCTCGCAAGAGACCCAGTACTTC.

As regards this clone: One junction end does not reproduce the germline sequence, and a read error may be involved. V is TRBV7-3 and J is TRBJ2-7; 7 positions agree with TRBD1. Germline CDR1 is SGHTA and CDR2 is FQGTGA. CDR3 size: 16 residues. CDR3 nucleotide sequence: TGTGCCAGCAGCGTAACCGGGACAGCGATTCGCTACGAGCAGTACTTC. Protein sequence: CASSVTGTAIRYEQYF.

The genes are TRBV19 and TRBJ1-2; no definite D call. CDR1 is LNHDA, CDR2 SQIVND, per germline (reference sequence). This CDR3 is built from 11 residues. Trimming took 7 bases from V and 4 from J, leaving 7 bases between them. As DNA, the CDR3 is TGTGCCAGTAACCACCTCTATGGCTACACCTTC. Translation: CASNHLYGYTF. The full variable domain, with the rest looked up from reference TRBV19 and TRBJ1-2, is DGGITQSPKYLFRKEGQNVTLSCEQNLNHDAMYWYRQDPGQGLRLIYYSQIVNDFQKGDIAEGYSVSREKKESFPLTVTSAQKNPTAFYLCASNHLYGYTFGSGTRLTVV.

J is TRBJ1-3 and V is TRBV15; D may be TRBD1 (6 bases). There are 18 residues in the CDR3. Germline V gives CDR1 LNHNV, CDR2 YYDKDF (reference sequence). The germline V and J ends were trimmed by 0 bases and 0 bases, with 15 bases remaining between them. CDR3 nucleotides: TGTGCCACCAGCAGAGATTCGGGGGGGCAAGACTCTGGAAACACCATATATTTT. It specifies CATSRDSGGQDSGNTIYF.

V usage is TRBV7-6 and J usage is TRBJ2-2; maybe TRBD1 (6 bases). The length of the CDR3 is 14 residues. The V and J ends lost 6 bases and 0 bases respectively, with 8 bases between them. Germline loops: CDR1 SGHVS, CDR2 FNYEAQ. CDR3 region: CASSGQPNTGELFF. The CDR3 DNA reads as TGTGCCAGCAGTGGACAGCCGAACACCGGGGAGCTGTTTTTT.

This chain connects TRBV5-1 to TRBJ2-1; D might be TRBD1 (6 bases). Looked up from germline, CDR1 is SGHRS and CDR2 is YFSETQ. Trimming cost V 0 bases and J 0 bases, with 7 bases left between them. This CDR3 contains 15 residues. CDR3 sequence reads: CASSLGDTSYNEQFF. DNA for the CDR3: TGCGCCAGCAGCTTGGGGGACACCTCCTACAATGAGCAGTTCTTC.

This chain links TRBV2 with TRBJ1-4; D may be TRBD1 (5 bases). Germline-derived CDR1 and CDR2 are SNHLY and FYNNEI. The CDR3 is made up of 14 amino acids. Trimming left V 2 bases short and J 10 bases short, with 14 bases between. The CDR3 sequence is CASSERQGRSKLFF. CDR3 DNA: TGTGCCAGCAGTGAACGCCAGGGAAGGTCAAAACTGTTTTTT. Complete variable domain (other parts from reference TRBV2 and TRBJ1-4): EPEVTQTPSHQVTQMGQEVILRCVPISNHLYFYWYRQILGQKVEFLVSFYNNEISEKSEIFDDQFSVERPDGSNFTLKIRSTKLEDSAMYFCASSERQGRSKLFFGSGTQLSVL.

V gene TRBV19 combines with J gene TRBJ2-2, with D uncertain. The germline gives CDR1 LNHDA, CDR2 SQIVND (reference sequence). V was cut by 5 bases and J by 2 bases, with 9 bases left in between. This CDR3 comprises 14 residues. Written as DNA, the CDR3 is TGTGCCAGTAGTGCCTGGGGAAACACCGGGGAGCTGTTTTTT. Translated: CASSAWGNTGELFF.

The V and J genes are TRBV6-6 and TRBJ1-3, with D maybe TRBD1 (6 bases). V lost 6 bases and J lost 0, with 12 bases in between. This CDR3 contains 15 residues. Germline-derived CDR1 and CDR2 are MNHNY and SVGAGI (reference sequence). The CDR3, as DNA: TGTGCCAGCAGCCTGGGACACTACTCTGGAAACACCATATATTTT. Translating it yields CASSLGHYSGNTIYF.

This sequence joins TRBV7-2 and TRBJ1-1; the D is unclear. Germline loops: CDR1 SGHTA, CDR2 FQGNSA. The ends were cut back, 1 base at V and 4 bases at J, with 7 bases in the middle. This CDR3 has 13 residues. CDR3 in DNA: TGTGCCAGCAGCTTAGAAATTTCCACTGAAGCTTTCTTT. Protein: CASSLEISTEAFF.

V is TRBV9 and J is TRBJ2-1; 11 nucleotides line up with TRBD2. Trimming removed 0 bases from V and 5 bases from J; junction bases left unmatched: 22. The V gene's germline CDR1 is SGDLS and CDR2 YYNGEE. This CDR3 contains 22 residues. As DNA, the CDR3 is TGTGCCAGCAGCGTAGCGGTCGGCGGCAGGGGGGAGGCTAGCGGGAGGCACAATGAGCAGTTCTTC. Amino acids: CASSVAVGGRGEASGRHNEQFF.

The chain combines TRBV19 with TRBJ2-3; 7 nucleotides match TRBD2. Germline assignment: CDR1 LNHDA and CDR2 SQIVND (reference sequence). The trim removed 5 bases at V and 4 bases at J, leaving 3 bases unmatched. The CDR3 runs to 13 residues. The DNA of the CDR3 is TGTGCCAGTAGTCGGGGGAGGGCAGATACGCAGTATTTT. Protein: CASSRGRADTQYF.

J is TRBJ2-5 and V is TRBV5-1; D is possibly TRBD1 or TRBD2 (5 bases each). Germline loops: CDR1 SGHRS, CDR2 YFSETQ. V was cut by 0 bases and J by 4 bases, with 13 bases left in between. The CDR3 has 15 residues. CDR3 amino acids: CASSLELGVRETQYF. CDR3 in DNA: TGCGCCAGCAGCTTGGAGCTGGGGGTCCGAGAGACCCAGTACTTC. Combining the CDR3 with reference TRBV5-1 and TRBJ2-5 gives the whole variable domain KAGVTQTPRYLIKTRGQQVTLSCSPISGHRSVSWYQQTPGQGLQFLFEYFSETQRNKGNFPGRFSGRQFSNSRSEMNVSTLELGDSALYLCASSLELGVRETQYFGPGTRLLVL.

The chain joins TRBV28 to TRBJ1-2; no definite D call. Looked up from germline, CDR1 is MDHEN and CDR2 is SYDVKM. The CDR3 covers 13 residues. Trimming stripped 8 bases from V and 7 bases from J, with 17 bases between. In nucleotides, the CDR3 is TGTGCCAGCCTTGGATATACAGCGGTTGGCTACACCTTC. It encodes CASLGYTAVGYTF.

CDR3 protein: CASSLLAGNYEQYF. CDR3 coding DNA: TGTGCCAGCAGTTTATTGGCAGGGAACTACGAGCAGTACTTC. The rearrangement joins TRBV27 to TRBJ2-7; D might be TRBD1 (5 bases). V lost 1 base and J lost 3, with 10 bases in between. The CDR3 has 14 residues. The V gene's germline CDR1 is MNHEY and CDR2 SMNVEV (reference sequence).

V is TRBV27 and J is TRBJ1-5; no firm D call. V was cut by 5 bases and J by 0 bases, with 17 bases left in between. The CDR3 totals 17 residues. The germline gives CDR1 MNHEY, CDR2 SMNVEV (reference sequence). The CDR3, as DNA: TGTGCCAGCAGTCCTCGACCCGGAGCGAATAGCAATCAGCCCCAGCATTTT. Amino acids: CASSPRPGANSNQPQHF.

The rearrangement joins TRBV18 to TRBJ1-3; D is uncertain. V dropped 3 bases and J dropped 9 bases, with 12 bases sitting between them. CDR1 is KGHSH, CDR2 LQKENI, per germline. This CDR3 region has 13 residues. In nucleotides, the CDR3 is TGTGCCAGCTCACCGACCCGCGAGCTCACCATATATTTT. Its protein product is CASSPTRELTIYF.

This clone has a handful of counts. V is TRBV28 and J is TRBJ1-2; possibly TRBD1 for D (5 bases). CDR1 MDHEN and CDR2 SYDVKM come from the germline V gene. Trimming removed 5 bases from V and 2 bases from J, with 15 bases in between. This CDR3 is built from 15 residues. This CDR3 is CASSETPGPNYGYTF. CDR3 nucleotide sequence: TGTGCCAGCAGTGAGACCCCGGGACCGAACTATGGCTACACCTTC.

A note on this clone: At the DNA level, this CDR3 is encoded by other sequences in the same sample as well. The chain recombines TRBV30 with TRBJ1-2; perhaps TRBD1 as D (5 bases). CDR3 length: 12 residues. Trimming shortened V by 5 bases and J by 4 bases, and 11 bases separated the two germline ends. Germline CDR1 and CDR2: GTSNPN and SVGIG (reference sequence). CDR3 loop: CAWSPGSYGYTF. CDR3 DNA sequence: TGTGCCTGGTCTCCAGGGTCCTATGGCTACACCTTC.

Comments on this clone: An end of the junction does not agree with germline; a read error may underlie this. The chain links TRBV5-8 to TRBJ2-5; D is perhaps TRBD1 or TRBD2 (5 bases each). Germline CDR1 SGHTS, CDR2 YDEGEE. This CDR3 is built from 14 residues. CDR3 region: CASRLGPLKETQYF. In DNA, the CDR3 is TGTGCCAGCAGGTTGGGACCGCTTAAAGAGACCCAGTACTTC.

Written as DNA, the CDR3 is TGCGCCAGCAGCGCTGGTGGGGGGAACACTGAAGCTTTCTTT. It encodes CASSAGGGNTEAFF. The chain is built from TRBV5-1 and TRBJ1-1; D possibly corresponds to TRBD1 (5 bases). The V gene lost 4 bases and the J gene lost 1 base, with 11 bases spanning the gap. The CDR3 length is 14 residues. Germline V gene lookup returns CDR1 SGHRS and CDR2 YFSETQ.

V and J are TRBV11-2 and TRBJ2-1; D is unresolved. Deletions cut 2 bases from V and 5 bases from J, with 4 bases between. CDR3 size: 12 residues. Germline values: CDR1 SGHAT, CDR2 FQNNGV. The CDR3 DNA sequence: TGTGCCAGCAGCTTACAGAACAATGAGCAGTTCTTC. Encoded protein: CASSLQNNEQFF.